One sample yielded the 23 T cell receptor beta chains listed below, sequenced in a study of cytomegalovirus exposure and HLA in healthy donors (dated by TCRdb to about 2017). Libraries were constructed by the immunoSEQ multiplex PCR assay. A mixture of 60 forward primers for TCR Vbeta segments and 13 reverse primers for TCR Jbeta segments was used in the multiplex PCR. TCRdb limited this immuneACCESS table to in-frame rearrangements with V and J called. A share of clones is missing; checked studies link under half to unresolved V genes, and the rest is unexplained. A total of fewer than 150,000 clones appear in this sample, about 78% of them only once. Together, the top ten hold almost 7% of the sample. The sample taken for sequencing was PBMCs. Receptor source: a man aged 35 to 55 in good health and CMV-seropositive.

The chain employs TRBV15 and TRBJ2-5; the match to TRBD1 covers 10 bases. This CDR3 contains 15 residues. Germline V gene sequence: CDR1 LNHNV, CDR2 YYDKDF (reference sequence). With V trimmed by 4 bases and J by 0 bases, 2 bases remained unmatched. The CDR3 DNA sequence: TGTGCCACCAGCATGGACAGGGGGAACCAAGAGACCCAGTACTTC. It yields the protein CATSMDRGNQETQYF.

The chain links TRBV15 to TRBJ2-7, with D perhaps TRBD2 (6 bases). This CDR3 contains 15 residues. V dropped 5 bases and J dropped 3 bases, with 17 bases sitting between them. In germline, CDR1 is LNHNV, CDR2 YYDKDF (reference sequence). The CDR3 reads CATSFIARRDYEQYF. In nucleotides, the CDR3 is TGTGCCACCAGCTTTATAGCAAGGCGGGACTACGAGCAGTACTTC.

This clone was found a few times. This chain connects TRBV19 to TRBJ2-5; 10 nucleotides match TRBD2. The V gene end was trimmed by 4 bases and the J gene end by 5 bases; junction bases not matched to a gene: 1. The CDR3 has 13 residues. Germline lookup yields CDR1 LNHDA and CDR2 SQIVND (reference sequence). This chain's CDR3 is CASSTAGGETQYF. CDR3 in DNA: TGTGCCAGTAGTACAGCGGGAGGGGAGACCCAGTACTTC. The variable domain in full, with the rest retrieved from reference TRBV19 and TRBJ2-5, is DGGITQSPKYLFRKEGQNVTLSCEQNLNHDAMYWYRQDPGQGLRLIYYSQIVNDFQKGDIAEGYSVSREKKESFPLTVTSAQKNPTAFYLCASSTAGGETQYFGPGTRLLVL.

V gene TRBV7-6 combines with J gene TRBJ1-2, with D maybe TRBD1 (5 bases). Trimming removed 1 base at V and 6 bases at J, with 12 bases between. Germline CDR1 and CDR2: SGHVS and FNYEAQ. The CDR3 runs to 14 residues. This CDR3 reads CASSLGAGDHGYTF. In nucleotides, the CDR3 is TGTGCCAGCAGCTTAGGAGCGGGGGATCATGGCTACACCTTC.

The CDR3, as DNA: TGTGCCAGCAGCTGGGGCCGGGACAGGGGTTACGAGCAGTACTTC. This sequence encodes CASSWGRDRGYEQYF. The chain has TRBV7-6 and TRBJ2-7; 10 nucleotides line up with TRBD1. The V segment lost 4 bases and the J segment 4 bases; nucleotides outside the gene matches: 7. The germline V gene has CDR1 SGHVS and CDR2 FNYEAQ. This CDR3 is 15 amino acids long. Based on the CDR3 plus reference TRBV7-6 and TRBJ2-7, the full variable domain is GAGVSQSPRYKVTKRGQDVALRCDPISGHVSLYWYRQALGQGPEFLTYFNYEAQQDKSGLPNDRFSAERPEGSISTLTIQRTEQRDSAMYRCASSWGRDRGYEQYFGPGTRLTVT.

This clone was recorded once. The V and J genes are TRBV19 and TRBJ2-7; 9 positions match TRBD1. CDR3 size: 16 residues. Germline V CDR1 and CDR2: LNHDA, SQIVND (reference sequence). V gave up 5 bases and J gave up 0 bases; unmatched junction bases: 8. As DNA, the CDR3 is TGTGCCAGTAGTCGTGAAGGGACAGGGCGCTCCTACGAGCAGTACTTC. It specifies CASSREGTGRSYEQYF.

The chain carries TRBV4-1 and TRBJ2-3; weak D call: TRBD2 (6 bases). Germline CDR1 MGHRA, CDR2 YSYEKL. V dropped 1 base and J dropped 5 bases, with 19 bases sitting between them. The CDR3 sequence is 17 residues long. CDR3 protein: CASSQVWVSGGVDTQYF. In DNA, the CDR3 is TGCGCCAGCAGCCAAGTCTGGGTTAGCGGAGGGGTAGATACGCAGTATTTT.

The chain couples TRBV2 to TRBJ2-5; TRBD2 matches 16 bases. CDR3 length: 17 residues. In germline, CDR1 is SNHLY, CDR2 FYNNEI. Trimming took 5 bases from V and 2 from J; bases not matched to a gene: 5. The CDR3 sequence: CASSLPGLAGGQETQYF. CDR3 DNA: TGTGCCAGCAGTCTCCCGGGACTAGCGGGGGGGCAAGAGACCCAGTACTTC.

The chain's CDR3 is CASSFSPEYYEQYF. CDR3 nucleotide sequence: TGTGCCAGCAGTTTCAGTCCAGAATACTACGAGCAGTACTTC. The rearrangement joins TRBV27 to TRBJ2-7; no definite D call. There are 14 residues in the CDR3. With 3 bases removed from V and 3 bases from J, the gap between germline ends came to 12 bases. CDR1 is MNHEY and CDR2 is SMNVEV in the germline V gene (reference sequence).

This chain uses TRBV2 with TRBJ2-1; 7 bases map to TRBD2. This CDR3 has 14 residues. J was trimmed by 7 bases and V by 1 base; bases with no gene match: 4. Germline CDR1 SNHLY, CDR2 FYNNEI. CDR3 in amino acids: CASSEGLAGNEQFF. CDR3 coding DNA: TGTGCCAGCAGTGAAGGACTAGCAGGGAATGAGCAGTTCTTC. Together with reference TRBV2 and TRBJ2-1, the CDR3 gives the full variable domain: EPEVTQTPSHQVTQMGQEVILRCVPISNHLYFYWYRQILGQKVEFLVSFYNNEISEKSEIFDDQFSVERPDGSNFTLKIRSTKLEDSAMYFCASSEGLAGNEQFFGPGTRLTVL.

This chain connects TRBV7-9 to TRBJ1-2; tentative D call: TRBD1 (5 bases). The CDR3 totals 13 residues. Germline lookup yields CDR1 SEHNR and CDR2 FQNEAQ (reference sequence). V was clipped by 4 bases and J by 2 bases, with 8 bases between them. CDR3 sequence (DNA): TGTGCCAGCAGCTACGGACACAACTATGGCTACACCTTC. It yields the protein CASSYGHNYGYTF. The full variable domain, its missing parts supplied by reference TRBV7-9 and TRBJ1-2, is DTGVSQNPRHKITKRGQNVTFRCDPISEHNRLYWYRQTLGQGPEFLTYFQNEAQLEKSRLLSDRFSAERPKGSFSTLEIQRTEQGDSAMYLCASSYGHNYGYTFGSGTRLTVV.

This chain connects TRBV7-2 to TRBJ2-1, with D perhaps TRBD2 (5 bases). The germline gives CDR1 SGHTA, CDR2 FQGNSA. The CDR3 totals 13 residues. V was trimmed by 4 bases and J by 8 bases, leaving 12 bases between them. Here the CDR3 DNA reads TGTGCCAGCAGCTCACGGACTGGCGATGAGCAGTTCTTC. Its translation: CASSSRTGDEQFF.

The rearrangement uses TRBV19 and TRBJ1-3; 8 positions agree with TRBD1. This CDR3 region has 15 residues. The germline V gene has CDR1 LNHDA and CDR2 SQIVND (reference sequence). J lost 3 bases, V lost 3 bases, and 4 bases had no gene match. CDR3 sequence reads: CASSMAGGLGNTIYF. The CDR3 nucleotides read TGTGCCAGTAGTATGGCAGGGGGCCTTGGAAACACCATATATTTT.

The chain has TRBV27 and TRBJ2-5; 11 bases agree with TRBD2. The CDR3 sequence is 16 residues long. The V and J ends lost 7 bases and 2 bases, in that order; junction bases with no gene match: 9. CDR1 MNHEY and CDR2 SMNVEV come from the germline V gene (reference sequence). For the CDR3, the DNA is TGTGCCAGCAAAGGGACTAGCGGATGGGTTCAAGAGACCCAGTACTTC. Protein: CASKGTSGWVQETQYF.

CDR3 in DNA: TGTGCCAGCCAGTTTAGACTAGCGGTAAACAATGAGCAGTTCTTC. It codes for CASQFRLAVNNEQFF. This rearrangement joins TRBV7-2 to TRBJ2-1; TRBD2 agrees at 9 bases. CDR3 length: 15 amino acids. Germline CDR1 reads SGHTA; CDR2 reads FQGNSA. V was pared by 8 bases and J by 5 bases, with 10 bases of the junction left unmatched. Based on the CDR3 plus reference TRBV7-2 and TRBJ2-1, the full variable domain is GAGVSQSPSNKVTEKGKDVELRCDPISGHTALYWYRQSLGQGLEFLIYFQGNSAPDKSGLPSDRFSAERTGGSVSTLTIQRTQQEDSAVYLCASQFRLAVNNEQFFGPGTRLTVL.

This rearrangement joins TRBV30 to TRBJ2-7; D may be TRBD1 (5 bases). The CDR3 is 14 residues long. V was clipped by 0 bases and J by 3 bases, with 12 bases between them. Germline CDR1 GTSNPN, CDR2 SVGIG (reference sequence). For the CDR3, the DNA is TGTGCCTGGAGTGTAAGGGGCAGTAACTACGAGCAGTACTTC. It translates to CAWSVRGSNYEQYF.

The rearrangement uses TRBV10-3 and TRBJ2-3; 7 bases fit TRBD1. V lost 2 bases to trimming and J lost 0 bases; unmatched junction nucleotides: 14. This CDR3 has 19 residues. Germline V gene sequence: CDR1 ENHRY, CDR2 SYGVKD. In DNA, the CDR3 is TGTGCCATCAGTGAGACCCGCTCCCTACAGGGGCCTAGCACAGATACGCAGTATTTT. Its translation is CAISETRSLQGPSTDTQYF.

V usage is TRBV5-1 and J usage is TRBJ1-2; TRBD1 agrees at 9 bases. This CDR3 spans 15 amino acids. The J segment lost 11 bases and the V segment lost 4 bases, leaving 15 bases of the junction unmatched. CDR1 SGHRS and CDR2 YFSETQ come from the germline V gene. CDR3 nucleotide sequence: TGCGCCAGCAGCGGAACCGGGACAGGGAGGAGAGGGTACACCTTC. Translated, it gives CASSGTGTGRRGYTF.

The V gene is TRBV5-1, the J gene TRBJ1-6; TRBD1 matches 7 bases. This CDR3 contains 17 residues. Germline lookup yields CDR1 SGHRS and CDR2 YFSETQ. After removal of 5 bases from V and 12 bases from J, the junction contained 20 bases not matched to a gene. The CDR3 nucleotides are TGCGCCAGCAGGTCCCTAACCGGGACAGCTACGGGGGAACCCCTCCACTTT. Translated, it gives CASRSLTGTATGEPLHF.

The CDR3 spells CASRGSLSNQPQHF. The CDR3 nucleotides are TGTGCCAGCCGGGGGTCCCTCAGCAATCAGCCCCAGCATTTT. V is TRBV28 and J is TRBJ1-5, with D perhaps TRBD1 (5 bases). Trimming pared 8 bases from V and 1 base from J, leaving 12 bases between. Per the germline V gene, CDR1 is MDHEN and CDR2 is SYDVKM. The CDR3 extends over 14 amino acids.

The chain joins TRBV5-4 to TRBJ2-4; tentatively, D is TRBD1 (6 bases). V gave up 2 bases and J gave up 0 bases, with 9 bases separating them. The CDR3 contains 15 residues. Per germline, CDR1 SGHNT and CDR2 YYREEE (reference sequence). The CDR3 region has the DNA TGTGCCAGCAGCTTAGCAGGGGAAGCCAAAAACATTCAGTACTTC. Amino acid sequence: CASSLAGEAKNIQYF.

The rearrangement uses TRBV10-2 and TRBJ2-7; TRBD1 is a possible D gene (8 bases). The CDR3 has 14 amino acids. V dropped 10 bases and J dropped 2 bases, with 18 bases sitting between them. Germline CDR1 and CDR2: WSHSY and SAAADI. The CDR3 coding sequence is TGCGCCATCTCGGACAGGGAGGGACCCTACGAGCAGTACTTC. Protein: CAISDREGPYEQYF.

V gene TRBV12-1 combines with J gene TRBJ1-1. TRBV12-1 is given as a pseudogene. This CDR3 contains 9 residues. The CDR3 protein is CASTLSAFF. CDR3 nucleotides: TGTGCCAGCACCTTGTCGGCTTTCTTT.